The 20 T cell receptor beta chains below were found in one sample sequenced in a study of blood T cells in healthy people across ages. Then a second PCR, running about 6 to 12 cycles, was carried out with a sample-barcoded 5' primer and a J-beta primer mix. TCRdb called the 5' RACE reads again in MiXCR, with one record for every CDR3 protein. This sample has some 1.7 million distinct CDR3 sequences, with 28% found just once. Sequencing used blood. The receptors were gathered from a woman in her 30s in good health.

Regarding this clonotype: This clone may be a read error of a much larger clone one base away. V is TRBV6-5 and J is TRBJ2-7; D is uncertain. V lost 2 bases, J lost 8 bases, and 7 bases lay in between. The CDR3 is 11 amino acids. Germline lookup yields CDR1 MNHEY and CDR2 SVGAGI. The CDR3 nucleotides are TGTGCCAGCAGTTACATGGGGAAGCAGTACTTC. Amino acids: CASSYMGKQYF.

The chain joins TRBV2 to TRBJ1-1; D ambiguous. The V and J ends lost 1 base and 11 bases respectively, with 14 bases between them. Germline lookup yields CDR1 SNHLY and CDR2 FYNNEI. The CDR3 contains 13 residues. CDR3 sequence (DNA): TGTGCCAGCAGTGAAGAACAACCATCCCGGGCTTTCTTT. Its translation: CASSEEQPSRAFF.

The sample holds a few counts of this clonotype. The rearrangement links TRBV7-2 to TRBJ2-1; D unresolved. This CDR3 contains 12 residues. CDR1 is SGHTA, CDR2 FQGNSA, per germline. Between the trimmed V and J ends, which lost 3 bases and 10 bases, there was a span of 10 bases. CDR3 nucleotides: TGTGCCAGCAGCTTCCCCACCTACGAGCAGTTCTTC. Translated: CASSFPTYEQFF.

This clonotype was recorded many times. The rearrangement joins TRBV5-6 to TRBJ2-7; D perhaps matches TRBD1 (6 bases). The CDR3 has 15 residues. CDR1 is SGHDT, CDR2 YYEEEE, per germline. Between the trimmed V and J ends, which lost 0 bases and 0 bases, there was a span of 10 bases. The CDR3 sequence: CASSLAGTSSYEQYF. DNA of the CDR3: TGTGCCAGCAGCTTGGCCGGGACAAGCTCCTACGAGCAGTACTTC.

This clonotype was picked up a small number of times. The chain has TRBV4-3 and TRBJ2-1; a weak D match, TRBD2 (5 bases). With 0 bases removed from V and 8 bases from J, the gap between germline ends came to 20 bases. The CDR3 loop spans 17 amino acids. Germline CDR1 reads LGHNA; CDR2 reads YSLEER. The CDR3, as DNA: TGCGCCAGCAGCCAAGATCCCTGGGATATGACCGGGGATGAGCAGTTCTTC. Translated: CASSQDPWDMTGDEQFF.

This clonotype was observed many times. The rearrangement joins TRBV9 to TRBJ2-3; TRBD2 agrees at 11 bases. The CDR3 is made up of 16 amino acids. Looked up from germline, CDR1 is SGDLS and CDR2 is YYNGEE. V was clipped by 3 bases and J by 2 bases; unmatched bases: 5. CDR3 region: CASSATSGGFTDTQYF. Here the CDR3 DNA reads TGTGCCAGCAGCGCAACTAGCGGGGGATTCACAGATACGCAGTATTTT.

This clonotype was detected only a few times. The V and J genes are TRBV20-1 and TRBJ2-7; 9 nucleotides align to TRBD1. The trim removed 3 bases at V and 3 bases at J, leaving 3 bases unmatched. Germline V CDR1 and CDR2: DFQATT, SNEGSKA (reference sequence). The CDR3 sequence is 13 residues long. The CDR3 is CSASWGQGYEQYF. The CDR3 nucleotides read TGCAGTGCTAGTTGGGGACAGGGCTACGAGCAGTACTTC.

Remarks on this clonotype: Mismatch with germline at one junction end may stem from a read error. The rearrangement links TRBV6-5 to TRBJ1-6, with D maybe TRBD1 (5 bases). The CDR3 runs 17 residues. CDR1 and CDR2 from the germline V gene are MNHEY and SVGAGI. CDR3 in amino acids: CANSYSNRAGSNSPLHF. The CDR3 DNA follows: TGTGCCAACAGTTACTCGAATCGGGCAGGGTCTAATTCACCCCTCCACTTT.

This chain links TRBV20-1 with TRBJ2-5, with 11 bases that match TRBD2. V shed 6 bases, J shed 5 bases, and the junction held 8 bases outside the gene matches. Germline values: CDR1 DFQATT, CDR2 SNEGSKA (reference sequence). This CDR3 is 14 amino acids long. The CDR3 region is CSARLAGLVETQYF. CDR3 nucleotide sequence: TGCAGTGCCCGACTAGCGGGACTGGTGGAGACCCAGTACTTC.

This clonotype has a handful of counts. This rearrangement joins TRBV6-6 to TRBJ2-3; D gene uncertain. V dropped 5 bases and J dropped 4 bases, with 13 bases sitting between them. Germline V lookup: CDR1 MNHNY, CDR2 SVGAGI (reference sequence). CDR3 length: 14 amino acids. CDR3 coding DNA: TGTGCCAGCAGTCATCCCTCCTTGGCAGATACGCAGTATTTT. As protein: CASSHPSLADTQYF.

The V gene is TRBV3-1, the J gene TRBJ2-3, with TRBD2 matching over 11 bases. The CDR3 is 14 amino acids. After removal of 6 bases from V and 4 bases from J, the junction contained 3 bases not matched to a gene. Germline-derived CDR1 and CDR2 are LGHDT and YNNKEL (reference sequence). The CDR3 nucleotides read TGTGCCAGCAGGAATAGCGGGAGGGCAGATACGCAGTATTTT. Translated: CASRNSGRADTQYF.

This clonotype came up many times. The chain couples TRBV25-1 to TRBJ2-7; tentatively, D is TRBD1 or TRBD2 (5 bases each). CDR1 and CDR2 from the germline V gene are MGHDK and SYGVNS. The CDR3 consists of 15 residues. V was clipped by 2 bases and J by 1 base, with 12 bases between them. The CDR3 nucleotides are TGTGCCAGCAGTGAAAGGGACCTCGCTTCCTACGAGCAGTACTTC. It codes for CASSERDLASYEQYF.

CDR3: CASSQSSDTSREFF. As DNA, the CDR3 is TGTGCCAGCAGCCAATCCTCGGACACCTCAAGGGAGTTCTTC. The J gene is TRBJ2-1, the V gene TRBV3-1; D might be TRBD1 (5 bases). In germline, CDR1 is LGHDT, CDR2 YNNKEL (reference sequence). The CDR3 covers 14 residues. V lost 2 bases and J lost 14, with 19 bases in between.

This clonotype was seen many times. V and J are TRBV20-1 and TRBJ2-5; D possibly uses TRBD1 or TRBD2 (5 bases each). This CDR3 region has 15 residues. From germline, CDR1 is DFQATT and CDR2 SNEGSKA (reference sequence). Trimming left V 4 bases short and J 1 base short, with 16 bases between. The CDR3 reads CSANRDGSIQETQYF. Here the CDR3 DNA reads TGCAGTGCTAACCGGGACGGTTCGATCCAAGAGACCCAGTACTTC.

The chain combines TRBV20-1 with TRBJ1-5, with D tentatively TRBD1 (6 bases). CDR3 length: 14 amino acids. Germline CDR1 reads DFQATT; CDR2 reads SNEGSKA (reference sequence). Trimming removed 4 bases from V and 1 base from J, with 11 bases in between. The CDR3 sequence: CSATTGASNQPQHF. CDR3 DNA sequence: TGCAGTGCTACCACGGGGGCGAGCAATCAGCCCCAGCATTTT.

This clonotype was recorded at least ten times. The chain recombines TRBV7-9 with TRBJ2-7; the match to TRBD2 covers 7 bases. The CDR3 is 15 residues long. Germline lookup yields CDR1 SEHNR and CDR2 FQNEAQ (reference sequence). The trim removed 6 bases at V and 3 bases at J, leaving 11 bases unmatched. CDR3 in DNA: TGTGCCAGCAGTTCCCCTCCGGGAGGCATCTACGAGCAGTACTTC. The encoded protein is CASSSPPGGIYEQYF. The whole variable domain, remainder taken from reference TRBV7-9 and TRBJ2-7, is DTGVSQNPRHKITKRGQNVTFRCDPISEHNRLYWYRQTLGQGPEFLTYFQNEAQLEKSRLLSDRFSAERPKGSFSTLEIQRTEQGDSAMYLCASSSPPGGIYEQYFGPGTRLTVT.

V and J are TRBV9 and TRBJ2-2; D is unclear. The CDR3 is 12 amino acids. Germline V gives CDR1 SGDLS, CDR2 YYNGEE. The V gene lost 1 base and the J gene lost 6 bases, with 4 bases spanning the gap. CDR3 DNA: TGTGCCAGCAGCGTACAGCCCGGGGAGCTGTTTTTT. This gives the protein CASSVQPGELFF. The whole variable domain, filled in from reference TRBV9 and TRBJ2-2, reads DSGVTQTPKHLITATGQRVTLRCSPRSGDLSVYWYQQSLDQGLQFLIQYYNGEERAKGNILERFSAQQFPDLHSELNLSSLELGDSALYFCASSVQPGELFFGEGSRLTVL.

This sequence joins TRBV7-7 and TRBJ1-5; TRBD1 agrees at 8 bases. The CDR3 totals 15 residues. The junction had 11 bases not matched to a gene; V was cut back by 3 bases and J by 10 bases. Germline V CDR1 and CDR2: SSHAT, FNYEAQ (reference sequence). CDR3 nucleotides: TGTGCCAGCAGCTTCGGGACAGGCGAAGCGGAACCCCAGCATTTT. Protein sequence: CASSFGTGEAEPQHF.

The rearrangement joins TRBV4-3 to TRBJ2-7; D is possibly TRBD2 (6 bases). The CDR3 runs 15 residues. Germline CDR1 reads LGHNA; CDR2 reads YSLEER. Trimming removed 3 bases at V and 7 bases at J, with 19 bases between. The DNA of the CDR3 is TGCGCCAGCAGCCAGCCGGAGGTGGCGGCGGGGGAGCAGTACTTC. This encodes CASSQPEVAAGEQYF.

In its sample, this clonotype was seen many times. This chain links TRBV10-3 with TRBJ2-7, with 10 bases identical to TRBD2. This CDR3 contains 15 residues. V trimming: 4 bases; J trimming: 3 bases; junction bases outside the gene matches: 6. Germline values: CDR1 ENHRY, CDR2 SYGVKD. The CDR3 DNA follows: TGTGCCATCAGTGGGACAGCGGGAGGGAGCTACGAGCAGTACTTC. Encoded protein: CAISGTAGGSYEQYF.